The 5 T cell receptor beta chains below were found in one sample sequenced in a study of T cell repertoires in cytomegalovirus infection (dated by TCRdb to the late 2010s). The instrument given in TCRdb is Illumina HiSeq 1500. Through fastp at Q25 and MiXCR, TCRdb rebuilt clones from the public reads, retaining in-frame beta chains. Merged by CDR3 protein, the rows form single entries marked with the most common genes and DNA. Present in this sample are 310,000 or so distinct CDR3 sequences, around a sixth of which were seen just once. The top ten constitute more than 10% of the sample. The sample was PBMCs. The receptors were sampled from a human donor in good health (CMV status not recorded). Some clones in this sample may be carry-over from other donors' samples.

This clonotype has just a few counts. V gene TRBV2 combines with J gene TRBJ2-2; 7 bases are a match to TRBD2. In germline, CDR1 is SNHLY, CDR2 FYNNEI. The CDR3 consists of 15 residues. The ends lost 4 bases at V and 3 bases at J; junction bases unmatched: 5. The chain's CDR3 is CASSGTRGHTGELFF. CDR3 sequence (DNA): TGTGCCAGCAGTGGGACTAGAGGGCACACCGGGGAGCTGTTTTTT.

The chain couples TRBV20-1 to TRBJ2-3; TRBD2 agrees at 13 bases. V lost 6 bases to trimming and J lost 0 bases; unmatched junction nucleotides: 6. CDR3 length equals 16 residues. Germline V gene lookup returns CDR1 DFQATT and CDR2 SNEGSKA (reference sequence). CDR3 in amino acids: CSASGTSGVSTDTQYF. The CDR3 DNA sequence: TGCAGTGCCTCCGGGACTAGCGGGGTCAGCACAGATACGCAGTATTTT.

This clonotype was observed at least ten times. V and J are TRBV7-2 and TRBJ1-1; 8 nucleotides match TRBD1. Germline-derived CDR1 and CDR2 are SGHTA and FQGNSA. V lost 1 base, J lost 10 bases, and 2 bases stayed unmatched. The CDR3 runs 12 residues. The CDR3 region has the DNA TGTGCCAGCAGCTTAGGCACAGGGGGAGCTTTCTTT. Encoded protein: CASSLGTGGAFF. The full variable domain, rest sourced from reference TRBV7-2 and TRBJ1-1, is GAGVSQSPSNKVTEKGKDVELRCDPISGHTALYWYRQSLGQGLEFLIYFQGNSAPDKSGLPSDRFSAERTGGSVSTLTIQRTQQEDSAVYLCASSLGTGGAFFGQGTRLTVV.

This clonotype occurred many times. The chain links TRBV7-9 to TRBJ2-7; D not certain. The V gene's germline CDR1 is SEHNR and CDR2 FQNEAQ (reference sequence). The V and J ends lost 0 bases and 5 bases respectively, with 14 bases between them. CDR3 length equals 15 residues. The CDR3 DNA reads TGTGCCAGCAGCTTAGCTCGGCAACTCCAGAACGAGCAGTACTTC. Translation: CASSLARQLQNEQYF.

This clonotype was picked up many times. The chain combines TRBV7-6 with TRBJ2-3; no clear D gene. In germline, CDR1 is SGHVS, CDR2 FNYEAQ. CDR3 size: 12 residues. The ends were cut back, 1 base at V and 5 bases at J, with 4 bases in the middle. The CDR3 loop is CASSLGVDTQYF. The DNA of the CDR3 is TGTGCCAGCAGCTTAGGAGTAGATACGCAGTATTTT.